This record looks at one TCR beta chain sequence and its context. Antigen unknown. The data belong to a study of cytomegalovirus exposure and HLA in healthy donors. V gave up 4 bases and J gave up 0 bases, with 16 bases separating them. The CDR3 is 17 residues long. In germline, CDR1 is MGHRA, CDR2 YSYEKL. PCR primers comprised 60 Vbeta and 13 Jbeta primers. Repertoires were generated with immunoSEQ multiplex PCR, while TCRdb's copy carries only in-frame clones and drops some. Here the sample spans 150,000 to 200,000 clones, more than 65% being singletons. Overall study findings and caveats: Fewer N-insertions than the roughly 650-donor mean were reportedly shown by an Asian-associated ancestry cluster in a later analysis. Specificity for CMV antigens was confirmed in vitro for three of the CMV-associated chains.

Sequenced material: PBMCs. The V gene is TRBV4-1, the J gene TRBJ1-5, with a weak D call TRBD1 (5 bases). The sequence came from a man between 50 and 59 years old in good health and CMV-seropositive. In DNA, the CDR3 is TGCGCCAGCAGCCTCACGTCGCAGGGAGGTAGCAATCAGCCCCAGCATTTT. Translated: CASSLTSQGGSNQPQHF.